The source of this T cell receptor beta chain is a study of blood T cell repertoires in COVID-19. With 5 bases clipped from V and 3 bases from J, the junction kept 9 bases outside the gene matches. The germline gives CDR1 SGHAT, CDR2 FQNNGV. This CDR3 comprises 15 residues. Clones were read by immunoSEQ multiplex PCR, and TCRdb kept only the in-frame ones, dropping some. The sample has roughly 99,000 clones, over 75% seen once; the top ten hold around a tenth. This TCR derives from a woman of 80 years or more with acute or convalescent COVID-19. This sequence joins TRBV11-2 and TRBJ1-2; the match to TRBD1 covers 7 bases. Source material: peripheral blood. The CDR3, as DNA: TGTGCCAGCAGCGTACAGGGGTTTGGGCACTATGGCTACACCTTC. The encoded protein is CASSVQGFGHYGYTF. The complete variable domain, with remaining parts taken from reference TRBV11-2 and TRBJ1-2, reads EAGVAQSPRYKIIEKRQSVAFWCNPISGHATLYWYQQILGQGPKLLIQFQNNGVVDDSQLPKDRFSAERLKGVDSTLKIQPAKLEDSAVYLCASSVQGFGHYGYTFGSGTRLTVV.